These T cell receptor beta chains were read from a single sample in a study of sequential checkpoint blockade in melanoma. TCRdb keeps only in-frame clones here, not all; method: immunoSEQ multiplex PCR. Of over 15,000 clones in the sample, 70% to 75% are singletons; the top ten hold 30% to 35%. This material consisted of CD8+ T cells sorted from blood (inferred from file names), taken from a patient given nivolumab and ipilimumab in sequence. These receptors all come from a human donor with melanoma. The CDR3 runs from the conserved cysteine through the conserved F or W. A D gene is named only where the DNA matches it firmly. Rows may omit the clone size; those that give it use once, few, many or a size class.

v_gene: TRBV27
abundance: -
j_gene: TRBJ1-4
len: 14
d_gene: TRBD1
CDR3aa: CASTSGQGYEKLFF
CDR3nt: TGTGCCAGCACCTCGGGACAGGGCTATGAAAAACTGTTTTTT

v_gene: TRBV15
abundance: -
j_gene: TRBJ1-5
len: 16
d_gene: -
CDR3aa: CATSSDTTGGNQPQHF
CDR3nt: TGTGCCACCAGCAGTGACACGACCGGCGGGAATCAGCCCCAGCATTTT

v_gene: TRBV6-6
abundance: -
j_gene: TRBJ1-5
len: 16
d_gene: TRBD1
CDR3aa: CASSYRDRASNQPQHF
CDR3nt: TGTGCCAGCAGTTACCGGGACAGGGCAAGCAATCAGCCCCAGCATTTT

v_gene: TRBV6-5
abundance: few
j_gene: TRBJ2-7
len: 15
d_gene: -
CDR3aa: CASSPIVGSSYEQYF
CDR3nt: TGTGCCAGCAGCCCCATTGTGGGGAGCTCCTACGAGCAGTACTTC

v_gene: TRBV6-4
abundance: -
j_gene: TRBJ1-6
len: 16
d_gene: -
CDR3aa: CASGVAGLSSGSPLHF
CDR3nt: TGTGCCAGCGGAGTAGCAGGGCTTTCCTCAGGTTCACCCCTCCACTTT

v_gene: TRBV4-1
abundance: -
j_gene: TRBJ1-5
len: 14
d_gene: TRBD1
CDR3aa: CASSPGQGNQPQHF
CDR3nt: TGCGCCAGCAGCCCGGGACAGGGTAATCAGCCCCAGCATTTT

v_gene: TRBV6-5
abundance: few
j_gene: TRBJ2-7
len: 14
d_gene: -
CDR3aa: CASTYRDSSYEQYF
CDR3nt: TGTGCCAGCACCTACCGGGATTCAAGCTACGAGCAGTACTTC

v_gene: TRBV7-8
abundance: -
j_gene: TRBJ2-7
len: 14
d_gene: -
CDR3aa: CASSLGDTSYEQYF
CDR3nt: TGTGCCAGCAGCTTAGGCGACACTTCCTACGAGCAGTACTTC

v_gene: TRBV2
abundance: -
j_gene: TRBJ2-7
len: 13
d_gene: TRBD1
CDR3aa: CAITGRDSYEQYF
CDR3nt: TGTGCCATAACCGGACGGGACAGCTACGAGCAGTACTTC

v_gene: TRBV4-3
abundance: -
j_gene: TRBJ2-3
len: 16
d_gene: TRBD1
CDR3aa: CASKAWQGEPTDTQYF
CDR3nt: TGCGCCAGCAAAGCCTGGCAGGGGGAGCCCACAGATACGCAGTATTTT

v_gene: TRBV4-1
abundance: once
j_gene: TRBJ2-7
len: 16
d_gene: TRBD2
CDR3aa: CASSQAVRTSNSEQYF
CDR3nt: TGCGCCAGCAGCCAAGCAGTCCGGACTAGCAACTCCGAGCAGTACTTC

v_gene: TRBV25-1
abundance: -
j_gene: TRBJ2-5
len: 12
d_gene: -
CDR3aa: CASSPGGETQYF
CDR3nt: TGTGCCAGCAGTCCCGGAGGGGAGACCCAGTACTTC

v_gene: TRBV6-5
abundance: -
j_gene: TRBJ1-6
len: 15
d_gene: TRBD1
CDR3aa: CASSSPPDRGSPLHF
CDR3nt: TGTGCCAGCAGTTCCCCCCCGGACAGGGGATCACCCCTCCACTTT

v_gene: TRBV27
abundance: -
j_gene: TRBJ2-7
len: 15
d_gene: TRBD1
CDR3aa: CASSPAGTGSYEQYF
CDR3nt: TGTGCCAGCAGCCCCGCAGGGACAGGCTCCTACGAGCAGTACTTC

v_gene: TRBV6-8
abundance: -
j_gene: TRBJ1-3
len: 16
d_gene: TRBD1
CDR3aa: CASSGWYRGPGNTIYF
CDR3nt: TGTGCCAGCAGTGGGTGGTACAGGGGACCTGGAAACACCATATATTTT

v_gene: TRBV30
abundance: -
j_gene: TRBJ1-3
len: 13
d_gene: -
CDR3aa: CAWSTDTGNTIYF
CDR3nt: TGTGCCTGGAGTACCGACACTGGAAACACCATATATTTT

v_gene: TRBV11-2
abundance: -
j_gene: TRBJ2-5
len: 15
d_gene: TRBD2
CDR3aa: CASAASGGAKETQYF
CDR3nt: TGTGCCAGCGCGGCTAGCGGGGGGGCCAAAGAGACCCAGTACTTC

v_gene: TRBV7-6
abundance: -
j_gene: TRBJ2-7
len: 16
d_gene: TRBD2
CDR3aa: CASSAETSGGFFEQYF
CDR3nt: TGTGCCAGCAGCGCCGAGACTAGCGGGGGGTTCTTCGAGCAGTACTTC

v_gene: TRBV2
abundance: -
j_gene: TRBJ2-7
len: 14
d_gene: TRBD2
CDR3aa: CASNPASGGYEQYF
CDR3nt: TGTGCCAGCAATCCGGCTAGCGGGGGTTACGAGCAGTACTTC

v_gene: TRBV10-1
abundance: -
j_gene: TRBJ2-2
len: 17
d_gene: TRBD1
CDR3aa: CASSELRQGPNTGELFF
CDR3nt: TGCGCCAGCAGTGAACTCAGACAGGGACCGAACACCGGGGAGCTGTTTTTT

v_gene: TRBV14
abundance: -
j_gene: TRBJ2-2
len: 13
d_gene: -
CDR3aa: CAGFDFSTGELFF
CDR3nt: TGTGCCGGCTTTGACTTTAGCACCGGGGAGCTGTTTTTT

v_gene: TRBV4-1
abundance: -
j_gene: TRBJ2-3
len: 14
d_gene: -
CDR3aa: CASSQGQSTDTQYF
CDR3nt: TGCGCCAGCAGCCAAGGACAGAGCACAGATACGCAGTATTTT

v_gene: TRBV21-1
abundance: -
j_gene: TRBJ1-2
len: 11
d_gene: -
CDR3aa: CASSYRDGYTF
CDR3nt: TGTGCCAGCAGCTACAGGGATGGCTACACCTTC

v_gene: TRBV14
abundance: -
j_gene: TRBJ2-1
len: 17
d_gene: TRBD2
CDR3aa: CASSAVGSGHPKGEQFF
CDR3nt: TGTGCCAGCAGCGCGGTCGGTAGCGGGCATCCCAAGGGGGAGCAGTTCTTC

v_gene: TRBV19
abundance: few
j_gene: TRBJ1-4
len: 15
d_gene: TRBD1
CDR3aa: CASSRGQVPNEKLFF
CDR3nt: TGTGCCAGTAGTCGGGGACAGGTACCTAATGAAAAACTGTTTTTT

v_gene: TRBV29-1
abundance: once
j_gene: TRBJ2-3
len: 18
d_gene: TRBD1
CDR3aa: CSVRRDRGQPSSTDTQYF
CDR3nt: TGCAGCGTCCGCCGGGACAGGGGACAGCCATCTAGCACAGATACGCAGTATTTT

v_gene: TRBV6-4
abundance: few
j_gene: TRBJ2-3
len: 14
d_gene: -
CDR3aa: CASSATAGTDTQYF
CDR3nt: TGTGCCAGCAGTGCAACGGCGGGCACAGATACGCAGTATTTT

v_gene: TRBV9
abundance: -
j_gene: TRBJ1-1
len: 17
d_gene: -
CDR3aa: CASSVRDFSGMNTEAFF
CDR3nt: TGTGCCAGCAGCGTGAGGGACTTTTCGGGGATGAACACTGAAGCTTTCTTT

v_gene: TRBV4-1
abundance: -
j_gene: TRBJ1-1
len: 13
d_gene: -
CDR3aa: CASSRGGATEAFF
CDR3nt: TGCGCCAGCAGCCGCGGGGGAGCCACTGAAGCTTTCTTT

v_gene: TRBV6-4
abundance: -
j_gene: TRBJ1-1
len: 13
d_gene: TRBD1
CDR3aa: CASNPQGTTEAFF
CDR3nt: TGTGCCAGCAACCCACAGGGGACCACTGAAGCTTTCTTT

v_gene: TRBV7-2
abundance: once
j_gene: TRBJ1-2
len: 15
d_gene: TRBD1
CDR3aa: CASSLGTGRRDGYTF
CDR3nt: TGTGCCAGCAGCTTAGGGACAGGGAGGAGGGATGGCTACACCTTC

v_gene: TRBV4-1
abundance: -
j_gene: TRBJ2-7
len: 12
d_gene: TRBD1
CDR3aa: CASSLGGPEQYF
CDR3nt: TGTGCCAGCAGCTTAGGGGGCCCCGAGCAGTACTTC

v_gene: TRBV9
abundance: -
j_gene: TRBJ2-7
len: 15
d_gene: TRBD2
CDR3aa: CASSVGLAGDVEQYF
CDR3nt: TGTGCCAGCAGCGTCGGACTAGCGGGAGACGTTGAGCAGTACTTC

v_gene: TRBV15
abundance: -
j_gene: TRBJ2-5
len: 15
d_gene: -
CDR3aa: CATSRELASQETQYF
CDR3nt: TGTGCCACCAGCCGCGAGCTAGCTTCCCAAGAGACCCAGTACTTC

v_gene: TRBV19
abundance: -
j_gene: TRBJ1-5
len: 15
d_gene: TRBD1
CDR3aa: CATSRGDGSNQPQHF
CDR3nt: TGTGCCACAAGCAGGGGGGACGGGAGCAATCAGCCCCAGCATTTT

v_gene: TRBV28
abundance: -
j_gene: TRBJ2-3
len: 17
d_gene: TRBD1
CDR3aa: CASSPGDRGLWADTQYF
CDR3nt: TGTGCCAGCAGTCCAGGGGACAGGGGGCTATGGGCAGATACGCAGTATTTT

v_gene: TRBV18
abundance: -
j_gene: TRBJ2-7
len: 12
d_gene: -
CDR3aa: CASSPDSYEQYF
CDR3nt: TGTGCCAGCTCACCCGACAGCTACGAGCAGTACTTC